Each of the 6 T cell receptor beta chains below was sequenced from the same sample in a study of control samples from healthy donors and cancer patients (dated by TCRdb to about 2020). The library was prepared using the immunoSEQ multiplex PCR assay. In its TCRdb copy, this immuneACCESS table keeps in-frame sequences only and misses some clones. Where compared with another copy, unresolved V genes explain less than half of these, and the others have no known cause. In this sample the table shows 150,000 to 200,000 clones, 90% to 95% of which occur a single time. The leading ten clones occupy 1.1% to 1.5% of the sample. Sequenced material: blood. The receptors were gathered from a young man in good health.

V usage is TRBV4-2 and J usage is TRBJ1-3; D is undetermined. Per the germline V gene, CDR1 is LGHNA and CDR2 is YNFKEQ. V shed 0 bases and J shed 4 bases, with 4 bases lying between them. This CDR3 is 13 amino acids long. CDR3 amino acids: CASSQDSGNTIYF. The DNA for the CDR3 is TGTGCCAGCAGCCAAGATTCAGGAAACACCATATATTTT.

This rearrangement joins TRBV11-2 to TRBJ1-4; 7 nucleotides line up with TRBD1. The CDR3 length is 16 residues. Trimming at V came to 5 bases and at J to 3 bases, leaving 9 bases not matched to a gene. Germline CDR1 and CDR2: SGHAT and FQNNGV. The CDR3 here is CASSRPTGAANEKLFF. The CDR3 DNA reads as TGTGCCAGCAGCCGACCTACAGGGGCGGCTAATGAAAAACTGTTTTTT.

This clone was counted a single time. The rearrangement joins TRBV21-1 to TRBJ2-5; TRBD2, the table's D call, was not compared with the DNA. TRBV21-1 corresponds to a pseudogene. This CDR3 is 11 amino acids long. The CDR3 sequence is CAPRSCETQYF. In DNA form, the CDR3 reads TGTGCCCCCCGTAGTTGTGAGACCCAGTACTTC.

This clone has a single count. This chain uses TRBV11-2 with TRBJ1-2; a possible D gene is TRBD1 (5 bases). V was trimmed by 5 bases and J by 4 bases, leaving 11 bases between them. Germline V lookup: CDR1 SGHAT, CDR2 FQNNGV. This CDR3 spans 13 amino acids. As DNA, the CDR3 is TGTGCCAGCAGCCCCAGACAGTTCTATGGCTACACCTTC. Translating it yields CASSPRQFYGYTF.

The chain recombines TRBV5-1 with TRBJ2-1, with TRBD1 identical over 10 bases. Germline V gene data show CDR1 as SGHRS and CDR2 as YFSETQ. The J segment lost 2 bases and the V segment lost 0 bases, leaving 5 bases of the junction unmatched. CDR3 length equals 17 residues. CDR3 bases: TGCGCCAGCAGCTTGGGAGCCGGGACAGGGGCCTACAATGAGCAGTTCTTC. This codes for CASSLGAGTGAYNEQFF.

V and J are TRBV11-2 and TRBJ1-6; a possible D gene is TRBD1 (6 bases). Germline values: CDR1 SGHAT, CDR2 FQNNGV. Trimming cost V 2 bases and J 0 bases, with 14 bases left between them. The length of the CDR3 is 18 residues. CDR3 residues: CASSLKAAGASYNSPLHF. In DNA form, the CDR3 reads TGTGCCAGCAGCTTAAAGGCGGCGGGGGCCTCCTATAATTCACCCCTCCACTTT.